This T cell receptor beta chain is drawn from a study of cytomegalovirus exposure and HLA in healthy donors. The germline gives CDR1 SGHNT, CDR2 YYREEE (reference sequence). The CDR3 has 12 amino acids. V was cut by 0 bases and J by 6 bases, with 4 bases left in between. Primers included in the PCR were 60 Vbeta and 13 Jbeta primers. Clones were sequenced by immunoSEQ multiplex PCR, and TCRdb holds only the in-frame ones, with some missing. The sample lists 110,000 to 150,000 clones, about 72% seen once, with roughly 4% in the top ten. The origin of this receptor is a man between 60 and 75 years old in good health and CMV-seronegative. V usage is TRBV5-4 and J usage is TRBJ2-1; the D is unclear. Sequencing input: PBMCs. The CDR3 coding sequence is TGTGCCAGCAGCTTGGCCCTCAATGAGCAGTTCTTC. It codes for CASSLALNEQFF.